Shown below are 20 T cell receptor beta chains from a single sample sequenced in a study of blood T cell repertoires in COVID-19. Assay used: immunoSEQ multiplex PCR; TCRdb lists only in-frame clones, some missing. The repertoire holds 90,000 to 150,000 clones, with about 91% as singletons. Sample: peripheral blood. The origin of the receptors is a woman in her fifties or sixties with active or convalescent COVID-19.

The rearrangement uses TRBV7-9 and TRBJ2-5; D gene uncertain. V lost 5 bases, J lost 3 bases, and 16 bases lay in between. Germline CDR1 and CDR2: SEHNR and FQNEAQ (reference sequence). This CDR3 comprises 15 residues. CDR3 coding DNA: TGTGCCAGCAGCCCACCACTGGTCCGCAAAGAGACCCAGTACTTC. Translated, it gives CASSPPLVRKETQYF. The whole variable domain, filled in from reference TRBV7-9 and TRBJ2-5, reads DTGVSQNPRHKITKRGQNVTFRCDPISEHNRLYWYRQTLGQGPEFLTYFQNEAQLEKSRLLSDRFSAERPKGSFSTLEIQRTEQGDSAMYLCASSPPLVRKETQYFGPGTRLLVL.

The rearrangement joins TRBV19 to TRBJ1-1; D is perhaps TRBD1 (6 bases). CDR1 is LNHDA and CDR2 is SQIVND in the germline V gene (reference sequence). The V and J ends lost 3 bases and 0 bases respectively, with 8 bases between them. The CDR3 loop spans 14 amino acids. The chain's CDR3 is CASSIGQMNTEAFF. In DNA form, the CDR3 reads TGTGCCAGTAGTATTGGACAGATGAACACTGAAGCTTTCTTT.

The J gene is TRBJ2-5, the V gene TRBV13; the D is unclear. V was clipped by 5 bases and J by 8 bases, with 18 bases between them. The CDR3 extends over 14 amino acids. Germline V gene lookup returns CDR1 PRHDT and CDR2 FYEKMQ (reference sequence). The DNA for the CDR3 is TGTGCCAGCAGCGCCTCTGGCGCGGCCGTCACCCAGTACTTC. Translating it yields CASSASGAAVTQYF. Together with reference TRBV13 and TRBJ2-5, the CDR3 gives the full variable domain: AAGVIQSPRHLIKEKRETATLKCYPIPRHDTVYWYQQGPGQDPQFLISFYEKMQSDKGSIPDRFSAQQFSDYHSELNMSSLELGDSALYFCASSASGAAVTQYFGPGTRLLVL.

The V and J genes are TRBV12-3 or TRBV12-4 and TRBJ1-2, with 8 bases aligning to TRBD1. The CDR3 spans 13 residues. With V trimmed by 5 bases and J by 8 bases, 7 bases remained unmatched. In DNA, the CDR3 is TGTGCCAGCAGTCCGGACAGGGCCGGCGGCTACACCTTC. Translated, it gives CASSPDRAGGYTF.

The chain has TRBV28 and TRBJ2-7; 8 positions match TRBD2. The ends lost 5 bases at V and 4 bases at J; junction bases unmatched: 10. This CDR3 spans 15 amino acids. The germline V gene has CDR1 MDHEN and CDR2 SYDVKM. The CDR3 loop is CASSTHSGTSYEQYF. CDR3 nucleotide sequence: TGTGCCAGCAGTACCCATAGCGGGACTTCTTACGAGCAGTACTTC.

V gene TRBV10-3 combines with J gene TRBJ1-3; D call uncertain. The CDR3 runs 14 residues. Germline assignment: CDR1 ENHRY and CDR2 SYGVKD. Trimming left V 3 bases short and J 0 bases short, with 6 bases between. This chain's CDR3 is CAISDPGSGNTIYF. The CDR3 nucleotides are TGTGCCATCAGTGACCCGGGCTCTGGAAACACCATATATTTT.

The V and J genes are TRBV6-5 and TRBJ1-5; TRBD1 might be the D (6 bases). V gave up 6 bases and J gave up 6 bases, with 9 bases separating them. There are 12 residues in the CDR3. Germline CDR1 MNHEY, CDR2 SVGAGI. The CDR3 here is CASSSGVQPQHF. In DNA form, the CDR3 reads TGTGCCAGCAGCTCAGGGGTTCAGCCCCAGCATTTT.

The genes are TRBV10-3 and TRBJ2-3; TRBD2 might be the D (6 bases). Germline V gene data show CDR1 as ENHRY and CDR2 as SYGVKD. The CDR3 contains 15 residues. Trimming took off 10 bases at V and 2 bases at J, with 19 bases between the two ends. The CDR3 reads CATAASGRFTDTQYF. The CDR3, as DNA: TGTGCCACCGCGGCCAGCGGGCGCTTCACAGATACGCAGTATTTT.

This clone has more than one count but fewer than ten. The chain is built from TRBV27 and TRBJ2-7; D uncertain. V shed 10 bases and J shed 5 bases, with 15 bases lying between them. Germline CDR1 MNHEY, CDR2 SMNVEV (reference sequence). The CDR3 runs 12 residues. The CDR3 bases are TGTGCCAACAACAGTCTTCCCCACGAGCAGTACTTC. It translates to CANNSLPHEQYF.

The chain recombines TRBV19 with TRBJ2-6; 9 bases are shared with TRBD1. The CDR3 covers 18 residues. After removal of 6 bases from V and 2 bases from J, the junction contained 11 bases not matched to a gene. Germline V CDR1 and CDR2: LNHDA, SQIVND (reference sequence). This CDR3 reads CASRGLGTGLAGANVLTF. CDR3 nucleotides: TGTGCCAGTAGGGGCCTGGGGACAGGGCTTGCTGGGGCCAACGTCCTGACTTTC. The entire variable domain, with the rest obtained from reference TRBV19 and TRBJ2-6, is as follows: DGGITQSPKYLFRKEGQNVTLSCEQNLNHDAMYWYRQDPGQGLRLIYYSQIVNDFQKGDIAEGYSVSREKKESFPLTVTSAQKNPTAFYLCASRGLGTGLAGANVLTFGAGSRLTVL.

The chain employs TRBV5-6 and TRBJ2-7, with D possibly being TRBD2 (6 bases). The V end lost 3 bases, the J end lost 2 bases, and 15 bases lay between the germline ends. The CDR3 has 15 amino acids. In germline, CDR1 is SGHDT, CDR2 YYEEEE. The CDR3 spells CASSSRGGITYEQYF. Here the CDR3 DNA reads TGTGCCAGCAGCTCCCGAGGCGGGATTACCTACGAGCAGTACTTC.

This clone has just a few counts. CDR3 bases: TGTGCCAGCAGCTTAATCGCAGGGGGGAAAACTGAAGCTTTCTTT. It is translated as CASSLIAGGKTEAFF. The chain combines TRBV7-3 with TRBJ1-1; 7 bases match TRBD1. The CDR3 runs 15 residues. Germline V gene sequence: CDR1 SGHTA, CDR2 FQGTGA. Trimming cost V 1 base and J 5 bases; bases outside gene matches: 7. Combining the CDR3 with reference TRBV7-3 and TRBJ1-1 gives the whole variable domain GAGVSQTPSNKVTEKGKYVELRCDPISGHTALYWYRQSLGQGPEFLIYFQGTGAADDSGLPNDRFFAVRPEGSVSTLKIQRTERGDSAVYLCASSLIAGGKTEAFFGQGTRLTVV.

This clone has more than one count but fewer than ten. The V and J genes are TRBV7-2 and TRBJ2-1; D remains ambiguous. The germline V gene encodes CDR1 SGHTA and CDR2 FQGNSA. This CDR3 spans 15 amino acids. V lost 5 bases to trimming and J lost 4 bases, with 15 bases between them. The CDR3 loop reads CASSPPSAEYNEQFF. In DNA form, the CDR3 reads TGTGCCAGCAGCCCCCCCAGCGCTGAATACAATGAGCAGTTCTTC.

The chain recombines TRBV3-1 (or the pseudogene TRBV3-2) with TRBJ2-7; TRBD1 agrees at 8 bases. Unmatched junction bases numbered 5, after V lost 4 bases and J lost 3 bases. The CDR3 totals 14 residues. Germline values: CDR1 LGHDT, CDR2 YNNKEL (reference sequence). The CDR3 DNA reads TGTGCCAGCAGCCCCCCGGACAGGGACTACGAGCAGTACTTC. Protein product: CASSPPDRDYEQYF.

The DNA of the CDR3 is TGTGCCAGCAGTGCTCCAGGGGGGTATGAAAAACTGTTTTTT. Its protein product is CASSAPGGYEKLFF. The chain couples TRBV25-1 to TRBJ1-4, with 7 bases matching TRBD1. The CDR3 is 14 residues long. CDR1 MGHDK and CDR2 SYGVNS come from the germline V gene. Trimming removed 4 bases from V and 6 bases from J; junction bases left unmatched: 5. The full variable domain, rest sourced from reference TRBV25-1 and TRBJ1-4, is EADIYQTPRYLVIGTGKKITLECSQTMGHDKMYWYQQDPGMELHLIHYSYGVNSTEKGDLSSESTVSRIRTEHFPLTLESARPSHTSQYLCASSAPGGYEKLFFGSGTQLSVL.

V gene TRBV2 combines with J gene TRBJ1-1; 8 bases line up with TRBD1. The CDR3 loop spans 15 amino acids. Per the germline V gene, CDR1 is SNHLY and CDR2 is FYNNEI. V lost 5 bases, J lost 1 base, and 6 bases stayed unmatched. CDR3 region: CASSSQGAGNTEAFF. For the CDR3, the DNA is TGTGCCAGCAGTTCCCAGGGGGCAGGGAACACTGAAGCTTTCTTT.

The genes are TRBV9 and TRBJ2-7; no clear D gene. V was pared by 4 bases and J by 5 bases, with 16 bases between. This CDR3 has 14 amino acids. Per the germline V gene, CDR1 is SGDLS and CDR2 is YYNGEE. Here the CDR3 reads CASSPRLVLDEQYF. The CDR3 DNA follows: TGTGCCAGCAGCCCCCGCCTAGTCCTAGACGAGCAGTACTTC.

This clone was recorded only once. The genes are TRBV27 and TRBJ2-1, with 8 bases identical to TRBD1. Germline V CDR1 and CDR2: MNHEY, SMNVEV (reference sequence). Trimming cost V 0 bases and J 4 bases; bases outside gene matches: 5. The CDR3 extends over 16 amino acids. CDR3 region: CASSLSARGPYNEQFF. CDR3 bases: TGTGCCAGCAGTTTATCGGCCAGGGGGCCTTACAATGAGCAGTTCTTC.

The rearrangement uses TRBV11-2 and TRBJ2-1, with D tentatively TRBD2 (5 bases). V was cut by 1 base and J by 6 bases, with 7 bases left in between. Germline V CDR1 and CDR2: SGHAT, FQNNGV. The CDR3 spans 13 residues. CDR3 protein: CASSLVRANEQFF. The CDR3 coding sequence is TGTGCCAGCAGCTTAGTGAGGGCCAATGAGCAGTTCTTC.

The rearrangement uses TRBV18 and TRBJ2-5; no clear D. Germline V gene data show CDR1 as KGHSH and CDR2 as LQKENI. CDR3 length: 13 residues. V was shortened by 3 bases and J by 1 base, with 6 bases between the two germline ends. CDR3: CASSPSRQETQYF. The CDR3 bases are TGTGCCAGCTCACCGAGCCGCCAAGAGACCCAGTACTTC.